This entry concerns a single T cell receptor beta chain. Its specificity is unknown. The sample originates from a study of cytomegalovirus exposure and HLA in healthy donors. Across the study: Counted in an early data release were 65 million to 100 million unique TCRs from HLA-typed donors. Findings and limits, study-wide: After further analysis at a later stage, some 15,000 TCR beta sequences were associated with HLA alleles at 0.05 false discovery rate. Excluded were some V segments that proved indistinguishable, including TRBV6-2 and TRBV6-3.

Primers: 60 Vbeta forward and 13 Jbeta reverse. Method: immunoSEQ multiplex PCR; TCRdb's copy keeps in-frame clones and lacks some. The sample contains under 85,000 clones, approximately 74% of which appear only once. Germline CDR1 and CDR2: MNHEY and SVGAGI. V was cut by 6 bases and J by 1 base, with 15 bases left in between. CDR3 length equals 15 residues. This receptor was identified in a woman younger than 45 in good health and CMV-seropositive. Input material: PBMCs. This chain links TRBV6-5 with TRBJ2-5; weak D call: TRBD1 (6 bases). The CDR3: CASRHYDRSQETQYF. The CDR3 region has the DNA TGTGCCAGCAGGCACTACGACAGGAGCCAAGAGACCCAGTACTTC.